This TCR beta chain came from a study of T cells in Graves' hyperthyroidism and ophthalmopathy. Study-wide findings and caveats: Ophthalmopathy was predicted by the model a median of 6.5 months ahead of onset. Appearing also in blood were most of the thyroid clonotypes expanded above 0.001.

Enrolled ophthalmopathy patients presented with a Clinical Activity Score of at least 3, a NOSPECS grade of at least 4, and disease duration under 3 months. Uncontrolled infection, other autoimmune disease, pregnancy or lactation barred patients from enrollment. Using RNA transcripts as the source, TCR beta CDR3 regions were amplified. When the TCR CDR3 underwent first-round RT-PCR, the HTBI primer set was used. TCRdb redid the calling of the multiplex PCR reads with MiXCR, one entry per CDR3 protein. This sample has around 600,000 distinct CDR3 sequences, with around 14% found just once. This clonotype was found many times. What it binds is not known. The length of the CDR3 is 12 residues. V lost 1 base and J lost 8, with 9 bases in between. Germline V lookup: CDR1 DFQATT, CDR2 SNEGSKA (reference sequence).

The sample consisted of blood. The rearrangement uses TRBV20-1 and TRBJ2-1; the D is unclear. This sequence originates from a woman aged 18-29 years with Graves' ophthalmopathy. The CDR3 protein is CSARAGVYEQFF. DNA for the CDR3: TGCAGTGCTAGAGCCGGTGTATATGAGCAGTTCTTC.